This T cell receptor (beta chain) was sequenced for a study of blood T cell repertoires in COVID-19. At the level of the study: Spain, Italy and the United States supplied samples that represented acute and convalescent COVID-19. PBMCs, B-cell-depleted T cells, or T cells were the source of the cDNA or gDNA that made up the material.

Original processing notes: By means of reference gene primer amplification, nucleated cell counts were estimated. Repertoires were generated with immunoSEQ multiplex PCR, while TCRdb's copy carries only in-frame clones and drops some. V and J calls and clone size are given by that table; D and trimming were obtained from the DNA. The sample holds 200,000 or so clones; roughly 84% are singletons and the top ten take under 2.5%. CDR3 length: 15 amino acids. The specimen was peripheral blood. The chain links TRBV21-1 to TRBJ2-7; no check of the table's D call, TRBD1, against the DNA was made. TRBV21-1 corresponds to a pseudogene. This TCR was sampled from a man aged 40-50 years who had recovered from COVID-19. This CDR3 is CASSRGRVQGYEQYF. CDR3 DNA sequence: TGTGCCAGCAGCAGGGGCCGGGTCCAGGGCTACGAGCAGTACTTC.